The present TCR beta chain was sequenced within a study of T cell responses to AZD1222 COVID-19 vaccine. Sequencing was performed with immunoSEQ multiplex PCR; in TCRdb, only in-frame clones are kept and a portion is missing. The data hold 65,000 to 75,000 clones, with roughly 82% observed a single time. The CDR3 runs 14 residues. With 3 bases clipped from V and 4 bases from J, the junction kept 8 bases outside the gene matches. Germline CDR1 is SQVTM and CDR2 is ANQGSEA. Points on this clone: Its antigen is as yet unknown.

General study findings and limits: Only a handful of people who got AZD1222 tested seropositive at baseline.

The specimen was peripheral blood, collected on day 0 of AZD1222 vaccination. The rearrangement links TRBV29-1 to TRBJ1-2; TRBD1 aligns across 7 bases. The clonotype comes from an adult in good health. The CDR3 nucleotides read TGCAGCGTTGAGCAAGGGGGCGTCGGCTATGGCTACACCTTC. This translates into CSVEQGGVGYGYTF.